This passage covers 23 T cell receptor beta chains from one sample sequenced in a study of neurological immune-mediated disorders. One entry per CDR3 protein results from TCRdb running MiXCR on the 5' RACE reads. Of roughly 18,000 distinct CDR3 sequences in the sample, around 28% were seen once. Sequenced sample: PBMCs. These receptors were taken from a man in his fifties or sixties with HTLV-1-associated myelopathy (HAM/TSP).

The V call is TRBV5-1, the J call TRBJ1-1, with D perhaps TRBD1 (6 bases). Per the germline V gene, CDR1 is SGHRS and CDR2 is YFSETQ. This CDR3 region has 14 residues. Trimming shortened V by 3 bases and J by 3 bases, and 12 bases separated the two germline ends. The CDR3: CASSSQGGDTEAFF. In nucleotides, the CDR3 is TGCGCCAGCAGCTCACAGGGTGGCGACACTGAAGCTTTCTTT.

This clonotype is judged medium-sized. The rearrangement links TRBV18 to TRBJ2-5; the D gene is possibly TRBD1 (7 bases). This CDR3 spans 16 amino acids. Trimming removed 0 bases at V and 4 bases at J, with 15 bases between. Germline V gene data show CDR1 as KGHSH and CDR2 as LQKENI. The CDR3 protein is CASSPPRQGGGETQYF. The DNA for the CDR3 is TGTGCCAGCTCACCACCTCGACAGGGAGGCGGAGAGACCCAGTACTTC.

This chain connects TRBV11-2 to TRBJ1-3, with D unclear. Germline V lookup: CDR1 SGHAT, CDR2 FQNNGV. The V gene lost 6 bases and the J gene lost 7 bases, with 10 bases spanning the gap. The CDR3 covers 12 residues. CDR3 DNA: TGTGCCAGCAGTTCCGGTTACAACACCATATATTTT. Amino acid sequence: CASSSGYNTIYF.

This chain connects TRBV29-1 to TRBJ2-1; D is undetermined. Germline V lookup: CDR1 SQVTM, CDR2 ANQGSEA. V dropped 6 bases and J dropped 0 bases, with 12 bases sitting between them. This CDR3 comprises 14 residues. The CDR3 DNA follows: TGCAGCGTACGGCGCGCAGTCTCCTACAATGAGCAGTTCTTC. Protein product: CSVRRAVSYNEQFF.

This clonotype was detected only a few times. CDR3 in amino acids: CSAQSTGRAQYF. CDR3 coding DNA: TGCAGTGCCCAGAGTACAGGCAGGGCCCAGTACTTC. The rearrangement uses TRBV20-1 and TRBJ2-5, with a weak D call TRBD1 (5 bases). The germline V gene encodes CDR1 DFQATT and CDR2 SNEGSKA (reference sequence). This CDR3 has 12 amino acids. V dropped 6 bases and J dropped 9 bases, with 17 bases sitting between them.

V gene TRBV20-1 combines with J gene TRBJ1-1; possibly TRBD1 for D (5 bases). CDR1 DFQATT and CDR2 SNEGSKA come from the germline V gene (reference sequence). This CDR3 contains 14 residues. The CDR3 loop reads CRFLTLQGNTEAFF. CDR3 DNA: TGCAGATTCCTTACCCTTCAGGGTAACACTGAAGCTTTCTTT.

J is TRBJ2-7 and V is TRBV28; 11 positions agree with TRBD1. The V segment lost 6 bases and the J segment 3 bases; nucleotides outside the gene matches: 4. Germline values: CDR1 MDHEN, CDR2 SYDVKM. The length of the CDR3 is 14 residues. CDR3 amino acids: CASRGQGAHYEQYF. For the CDR3, the DNA is TGTGCCAGCAGAGGACAGGGGGCCCACTACGAGCAGTACTTC. The full variable domain, with the rest looked up from reference TRBV28 and TRBJ2-7, is DVKVTQSSRYLVKRTGEKVFLECVQDMDHENMFWYRQDPGLGLRLIYFSYDVKMKEKGDIPEGYSVSREKKERFSLILESASTNQTSMYLCASRGQGAHYEQYFGPGTRLTVT.

This chain uses TRBV20-1 with TRBJ2-1; a weak D match, TRBD1 (5 bases). The CDR3 loop spans 14 amino acids. Trimming took 6 bases from V and 6 from J, leaving 18 bases between them. Germline-derived CDR1 and CDR2 are DFQATT and SNEGSKA (reference sequence). CDR3 region: CSAVLAGSGNEQFF. CDR3 nucleotide sequence: TGCAGTGCCGTGCTGGCAGGGTCGGGCAATGAGCAGTTCTTC.

This chain uses TRBV5-1 with TRBJ1-1; TRBD1 is a possible D gene (5 bases). V lost 5 bases to trimming and J lost 5 bases, with 10 bases between them. The CDR3 sequence is 12 residues long. Germline V gene lookup returns CDR1 SGHRS and CDR2 YFSETQ. The CDR3 here is CASRRGQTEAFF. The DNA of the CDR3 is TGCGCCAGCAGGAGGGGTCAAACTGAAGCTTTCTTT.

The chain is built from TRBV20-1 and TRBJ2-7; possibly TRBD2 for D (5 bases). Between the trimmed V and J ends, which lost 5 bases and 6 bases, there was a span of 11 bases. This CDR3 has 11 residues. CDR1 and CDR2 from the germline V gene are DFQATT and SNEGSKA (reference sequence). The CDR3, as DNA: TGCAGTGCTGCACTAGTATTCGAGCAGTACTTC. Protein product: CSAALVFEQYF.

The table lists this clonotype with a few counts. This sequence joins TRBV20-1 and TRBJ2-3; 12 nucleotides match TRBD1. CDR1 is DFQATT, CDR2 SNEGSKA, per germline (reference sequence). J gave up 4 bases and V 6 bases, and 14 bases lay outside the gene matches. This CDR3 spans 17 amino acids. The CDR3 reads CSAQIIPGQGAADTQYF. The CDR3 DNA reads as TGCAGTGCCCAAATTATCCCGGGACAGGGGGCGGCAGATACGCAGTATTTT.

V usage is TRBV5-1 and J usage is TRBJ2-7; unclear D gene. In germline, CDR1 is SGHRS, CDR2 YFSETQ. The V gene lost 3 bases and the J gene lost 3 bases, with 13 bases spanning the gap. The CDR3 totals 14 residues. CDR3 sequence: CASSYGQTLYEQYF. The CDR3 DNA follows: TGCGCCAGCAGCTACGGGCAGACCCTCTACGAGCAGTACTTC.

By proportion, this clonotype is medium-sized. This chain connects TRBV5-1 to TRBJ2-1; no definite D call. The V end was cut by 1 base, the J end by 3 bases, with 5 bases between. The CDR3 has 13 residues. The germline CDR1 and CDR2 sequences are SGHRS and YFSETQ. The DNA of the CDR3 is TGCGCCAGCAGCTTGAATGGCTACAATGAGCAGTTCTTC. This encodes CASSLNGYNEQFF.

This clonotype was recorded a few times. J is TRBJ1-3 and V is TRBV5-1, with a tentative D call TRBD1 (5 bases). CDR3 size: 15 residues. The V end lost 4 bases, the J end lost 2 bases, and 13 bases lay between the germline ends. Looked up from germline, CDR1 is SGHRS and CDR2 is YFSETQ. The CDR3, as DNA: TGCGCCAGCAGCACCACAGTGGGGGCTGGAAACACCATATATTTT. Translating gives CASSTTVGAGNTIYF.

This clonotype was counted many times. The chain employs TRBV5-1 and TRBJ2-2; D unresolved. Germline CDR1 reads SGHRS; CDR2 reads YFSETQ. The CDR3 is 15 residues long. The V end lost 4 bases, the J end lost 0 bases, and 10 bases lay between the germline ends. Here the CDR3 reads CASSLNSANTGELFF. CDR3 DNA: TGCGCCAGCAGCCTCAACTCAGCGAACACCGGGGAGCTGTTTTTT.

In this sample, this clonotype turned up a few times. V is TRBV7-9 and J is TRBJ2-6, with unresolved D. The CDR3 covers 15 residues. V lost 1 base to trimming and J lost 2 bases, with 6 bases between them. In germline, CDR1 is SEHNR, CDR2 FQNEAQ (reference sequence). CDR3 protein: CASSLGVAGANVLTF. The CDR3 DNA sequence: TGTGCCAGCAGCTTAGGGGTTGCTGGGGCCAACGTCCTGACTTTC.

This clonotype was seen just once. This chain links TRBV20-1 with TRBJ1-1; D ambiguous. This CDR3 comprises 12 residues. The ends were cut back, 6 bases at V and 1 base at J, with 9 bases in the middle. Germline lookup yields CDR1 DFQATT and CDR2 SNEGSKA (reference sequence). Here the CDR3 DNA reads TGCAGTGCGCAGCGACAGAACACTGAAGCTTTCTTT. This sequence encodes CSAQRQNTEAFF.

V is TRBV12-3 or TRBV12-4 and J is TRBJ1-5; TRBD1 aligns across 10 bases. The CDR3 loop spans 17 amino acids. Trimming removed 3 bases from V and 1 base from J; junction bases left unmatched: 6. The CDR3 protein is CASSFGTGAGSNQPQHF. Written as DNA, the CDR3 is TGTGCCAGCAGTTTCGGGACAGGGGCGGGAAGCAATCAGCCCCAGCATTTT.

This clonotype was detected a few times. The rearrangement links TRBV9 to TRBJ1-4, with 8 bases that match TRBD1. There are 15 residues in the CDR3. Germline trimming cut 4 bases from V and 7 bases from J; bases unmatched to any gene: 9. Germline CDR1 SGDLS, CDR2 YYNGEE. The CDR3 region is CASSRRAGGGEKLFF. DNA for the CDR3: TGTGCCAGCAGCCGGAGGGCAGGGGGCGGTGAAAAACTGTTTTTT.

This chain joins TRBV18 and TRBJ1-1, with D maybe TRBD1 (5 bases). The germline V gene encodes CDR1 KGHSH and CDR2 LQKENI. The CDR3 length is 15 residues. The V and J ends lost 3 bases and 4 bases respectively, with 15 bases between them. CDR3 DNA: TGTGCCAGCTCACCGGGACGGGGAGGGGTCACTGAAGCTTTCTTT. Protein: CASSPGRGGVTEAFF.

The table lists this clonotype with a few counts. The V and J genes are TRBV20-1 and TRBJ2-1; D is ambiguous. The CDR3 is 12 residues long. Deletions cut 6 bases from V and 2 bases from J, with 8 bases between. Germline V gene data show CDR1 as DFQATT and CDR2 as SNEGSKA (reference sequence). CDR3 in DNA: TGCAGTGCCCGATTTACCTACAATGAGCAGTTCTTC. It translates to CSARFTYNEQFF.

The genes are TRBV7-8 and TRBJ2-5; 8 bases are shared with TRBD1. V was clipped by 7 bases and J by 1 base; unmatched bases: 8. Germline V lookup: CDR1 SGHVS, CDR2 FQNEAQ. The CDR3 sequence is 15 residues long. The CDR3 DNA is TGTGCCAGCACCATCGCCGGGACAGGCCAAGAGACCCAGTACTTC. Protein product: CASTIAGTGQETQYF.

In its sample, this clonotype was seen once. The junction differs from germline at one of its ends, possibly a read error. The gene calls are TRBV6-5 and TRBJ2-7, with a possible D match to TRBD2 (6 bases). Germline V gene data show CDR1 as MNHEY and CDR2 as SVGAGI. CDR3 size: 12 residues. CDR3 sequence: CARSLLGGKQYF. The CDR3 nucleotides read TGTGCCCGCAGCCTCTTGGGGGGTAAGCAGTACTTC.